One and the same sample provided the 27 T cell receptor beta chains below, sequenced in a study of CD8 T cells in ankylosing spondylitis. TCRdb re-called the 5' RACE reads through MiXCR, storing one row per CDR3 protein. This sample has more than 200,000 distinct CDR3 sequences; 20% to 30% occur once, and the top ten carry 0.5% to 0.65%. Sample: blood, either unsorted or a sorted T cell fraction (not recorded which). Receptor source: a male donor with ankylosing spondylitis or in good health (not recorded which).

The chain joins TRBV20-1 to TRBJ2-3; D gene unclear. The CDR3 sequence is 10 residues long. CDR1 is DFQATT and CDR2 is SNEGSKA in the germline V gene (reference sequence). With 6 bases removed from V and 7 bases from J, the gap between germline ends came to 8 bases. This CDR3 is CSAVGHTQYF. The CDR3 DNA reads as TGCAGTGCCGTGGGCCATACGCAGTATTTT.

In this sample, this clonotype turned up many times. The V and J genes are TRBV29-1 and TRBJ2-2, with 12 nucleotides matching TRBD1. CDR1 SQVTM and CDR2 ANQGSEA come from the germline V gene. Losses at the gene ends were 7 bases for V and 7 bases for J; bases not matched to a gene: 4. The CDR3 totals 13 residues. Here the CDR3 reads CSGGTGGVGELFF. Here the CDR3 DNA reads TGCAGCGGTGGGACAGGGGGCGTCGGGGAGCTGTTTTTT.

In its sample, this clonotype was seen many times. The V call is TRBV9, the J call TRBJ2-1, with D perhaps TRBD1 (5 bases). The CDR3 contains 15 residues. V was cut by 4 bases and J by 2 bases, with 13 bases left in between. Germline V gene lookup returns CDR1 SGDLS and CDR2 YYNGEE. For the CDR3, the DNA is TGTGCCAGCAGCATAGGGGCGACAACCTACAATGAGCAGTTCTTC. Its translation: CASSIGATTYNEQFF.

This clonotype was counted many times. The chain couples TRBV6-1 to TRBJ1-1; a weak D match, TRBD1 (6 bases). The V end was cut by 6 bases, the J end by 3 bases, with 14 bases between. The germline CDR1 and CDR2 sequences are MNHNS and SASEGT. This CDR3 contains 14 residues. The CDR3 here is CASSQTGFYTEAFF. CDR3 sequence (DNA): TGTGCCAGCAGCCAGACAGGTTTTTACACTGAAGCTTTCTTT.

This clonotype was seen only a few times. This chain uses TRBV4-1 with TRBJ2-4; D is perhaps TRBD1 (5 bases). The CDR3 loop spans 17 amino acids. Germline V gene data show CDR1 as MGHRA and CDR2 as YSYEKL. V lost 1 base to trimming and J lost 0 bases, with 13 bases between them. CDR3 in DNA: TGCGCCAGCAGCCAAGTCGCGACAGTTATAGCCAAAAACATTCAGTACTTC. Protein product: CASSQVATVIAKNIQYF.

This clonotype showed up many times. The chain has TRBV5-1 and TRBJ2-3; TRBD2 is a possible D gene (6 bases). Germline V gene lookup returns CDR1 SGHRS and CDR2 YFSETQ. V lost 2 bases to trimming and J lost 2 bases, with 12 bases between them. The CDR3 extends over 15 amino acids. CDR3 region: CASSFGRGNTDTQYF. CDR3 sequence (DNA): TGCGCCAGCAGCTTCGGGCGGGGAAACACAGATACGCAGTATTTT.

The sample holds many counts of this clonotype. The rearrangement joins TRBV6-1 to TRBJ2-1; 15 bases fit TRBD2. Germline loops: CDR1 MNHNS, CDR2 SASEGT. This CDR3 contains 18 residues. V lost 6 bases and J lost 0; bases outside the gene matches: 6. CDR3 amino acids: CASSPGTSGGSSYNEQFF. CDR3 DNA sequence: TGTGCCAGCAGCCCCGGGACTAGCGGGGGGAGCTCCTACAATGAGCAGTTCTTC.

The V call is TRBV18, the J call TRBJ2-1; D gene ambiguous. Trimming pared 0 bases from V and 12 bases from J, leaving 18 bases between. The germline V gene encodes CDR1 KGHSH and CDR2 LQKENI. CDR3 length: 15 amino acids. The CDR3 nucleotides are TGTGCCAGCTCACCACCGAGCACGGCAGACCGTTGGCAGTTCTTC. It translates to CASSPPSTADRWQFF.

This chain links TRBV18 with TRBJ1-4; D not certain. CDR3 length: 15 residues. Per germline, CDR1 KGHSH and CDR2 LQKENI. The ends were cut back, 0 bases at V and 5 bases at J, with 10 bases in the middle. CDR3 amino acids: CASSPPMRGNEKLFF. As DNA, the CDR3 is TGTGCCAGCTCACCACCGATGCGGGGAAATGAAAAACTGTTTTTT.

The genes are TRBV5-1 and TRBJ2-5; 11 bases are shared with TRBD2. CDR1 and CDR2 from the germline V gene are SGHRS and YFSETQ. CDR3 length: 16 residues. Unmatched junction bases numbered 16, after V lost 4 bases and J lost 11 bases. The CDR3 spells CASSMTGLAGDQAQYF. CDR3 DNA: TGCGCCAGCAGCATGACTGGACTAGCGGGCGACCAGGCTCAGTACTTC.

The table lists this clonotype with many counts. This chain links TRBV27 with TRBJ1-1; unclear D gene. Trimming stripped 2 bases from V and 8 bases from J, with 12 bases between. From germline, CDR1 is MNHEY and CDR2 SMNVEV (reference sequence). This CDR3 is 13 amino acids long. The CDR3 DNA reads TGTGCCAGCAGTTTAGCGGCAGATGCCGAAGCTTTCTTT. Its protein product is CASSLAADAEAFF.

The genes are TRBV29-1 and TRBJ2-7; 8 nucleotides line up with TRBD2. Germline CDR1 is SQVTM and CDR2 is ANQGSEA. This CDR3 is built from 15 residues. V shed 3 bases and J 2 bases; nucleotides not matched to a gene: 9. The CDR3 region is CSVDGGGGRTYEQYF. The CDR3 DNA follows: TGCAGCGTTGATGGGGGCGGGGGGCGAACCTACGAGCAGTACTTC.

The CDR3 bases are TGCAGTGCCCCCACCGGCTTGGGGGAGCAGTACTTC. Translated, it gives CSAPTGLGEQYF. The chain couples TRBV20-1 to TRBJ2-7; D unclear. This CDR3 is 12 amino acids long. The V and J ends lost 6 bases and 7 bases respectively, with 16 bases between them. From germline, CDR1 is DFQATT and CDR2 SNEGSKA (reference sequence).

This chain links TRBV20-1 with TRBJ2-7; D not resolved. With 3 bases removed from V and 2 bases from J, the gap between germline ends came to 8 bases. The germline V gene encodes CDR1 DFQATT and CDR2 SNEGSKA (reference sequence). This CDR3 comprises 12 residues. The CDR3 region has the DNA TGCAGTGCTAGTTTAGAGACCTACGAGCAGTACTTC. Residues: CSASLETYEQYF.

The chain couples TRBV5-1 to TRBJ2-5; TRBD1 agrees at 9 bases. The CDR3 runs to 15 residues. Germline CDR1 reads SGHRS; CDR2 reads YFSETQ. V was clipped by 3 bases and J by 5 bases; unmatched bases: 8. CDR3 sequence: CASSYTGGADETQYF. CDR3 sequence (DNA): TGCGCCAGCAGCTACACAGGGGGCGCGGATGAGACCCAGTACTTC.

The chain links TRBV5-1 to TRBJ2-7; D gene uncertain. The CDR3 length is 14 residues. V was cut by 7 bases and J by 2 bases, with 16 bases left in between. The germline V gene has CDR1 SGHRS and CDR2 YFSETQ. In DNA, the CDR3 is TGCGCCAGCGGTAGGACGGCCGCCCCCTACGAGCAGTACTTC. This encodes CASGRTAAPYEQYF.

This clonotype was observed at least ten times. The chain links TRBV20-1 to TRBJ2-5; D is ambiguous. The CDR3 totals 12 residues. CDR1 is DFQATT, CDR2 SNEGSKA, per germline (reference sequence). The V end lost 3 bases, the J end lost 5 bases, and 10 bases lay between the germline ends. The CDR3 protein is CSASYVPETQYF. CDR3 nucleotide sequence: TGCAGTGCTAGTTACGTCCCCGAGACCCAGTACTTC.

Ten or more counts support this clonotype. The CDR3 loop is CASSLAGIRGTNTEAFF. CDR3 sequence (DNA): TGTGCCAGCAGCTTGGCGGGGATTCGGGGAACGAACACTGAAGCTTTCTTT. The chain recombines TRBV5-5 with TRBJ1-1, with unresolved D. V was trimmed by 0 bases and J by 1 base, leaving 16 bases between them. CDR1 is SGHKS, CDR2 YYEKEE, per germline (reference sequence). The CDR3 is made up of 17 amino acids.

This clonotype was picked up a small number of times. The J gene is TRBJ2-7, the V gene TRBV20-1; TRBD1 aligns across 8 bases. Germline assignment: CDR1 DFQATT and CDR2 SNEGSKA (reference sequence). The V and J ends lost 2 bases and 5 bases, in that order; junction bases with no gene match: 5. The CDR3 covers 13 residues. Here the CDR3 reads CSARQTGVHEQYV. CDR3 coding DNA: TGCAGTGCTAGACAGACAGGGGTCCACGAGCAGTACGTC.

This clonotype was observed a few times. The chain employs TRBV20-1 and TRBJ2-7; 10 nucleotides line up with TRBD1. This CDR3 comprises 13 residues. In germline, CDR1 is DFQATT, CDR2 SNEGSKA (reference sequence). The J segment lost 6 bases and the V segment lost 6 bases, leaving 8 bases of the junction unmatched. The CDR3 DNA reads TGCAGTGCGCCGGGACAGGGGTTCGGCGAGCAGTACTTC. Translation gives CSAPGQGFGEQYF.

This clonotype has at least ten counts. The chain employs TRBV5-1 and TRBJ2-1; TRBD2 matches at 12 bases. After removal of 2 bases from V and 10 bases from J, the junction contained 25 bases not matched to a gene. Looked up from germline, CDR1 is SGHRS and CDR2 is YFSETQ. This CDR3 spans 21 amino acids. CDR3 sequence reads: CASSFSQETPLLAGGHAEQFF. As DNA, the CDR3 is TGCGCCAGCAGCTTTTCCCAAGAAACACCCCTTCTAGCGGGGGGGCATGCGGAGCAGTTCTTC.

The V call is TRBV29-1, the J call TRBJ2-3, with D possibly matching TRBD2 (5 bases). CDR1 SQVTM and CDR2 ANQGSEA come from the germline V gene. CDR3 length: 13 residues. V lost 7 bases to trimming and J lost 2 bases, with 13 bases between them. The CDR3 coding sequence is TGCAGCGCCGGGGAGTGGAACACAGATACGCAGTATTTT. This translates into CSAGEWNTDTQYF.

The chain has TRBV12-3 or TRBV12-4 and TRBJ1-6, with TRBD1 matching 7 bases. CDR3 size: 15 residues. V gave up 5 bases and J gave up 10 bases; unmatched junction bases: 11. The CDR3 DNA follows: TGTGCCAGCAGTCGTCAGGGGGGTTGGGGCTCACCCCTCCACTTT. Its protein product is CASSRQGGWGSPLHF.

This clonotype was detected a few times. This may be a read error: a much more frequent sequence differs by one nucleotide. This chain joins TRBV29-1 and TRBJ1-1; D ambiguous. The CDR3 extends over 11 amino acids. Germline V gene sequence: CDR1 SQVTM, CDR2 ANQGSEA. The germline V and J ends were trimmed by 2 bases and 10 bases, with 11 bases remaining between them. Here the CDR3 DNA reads TGCAGCGTTGAATCCGGGTCTGGAGCTTTCTTT. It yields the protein CSVESGSGAFF.

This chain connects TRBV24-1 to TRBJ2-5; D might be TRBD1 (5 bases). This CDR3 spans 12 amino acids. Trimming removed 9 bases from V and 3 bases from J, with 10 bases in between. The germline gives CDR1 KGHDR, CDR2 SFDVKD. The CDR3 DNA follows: TGTGCCACCGGTGCGACAGAAGAGACCCAGTACTTC. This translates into CATGATEETQYF.

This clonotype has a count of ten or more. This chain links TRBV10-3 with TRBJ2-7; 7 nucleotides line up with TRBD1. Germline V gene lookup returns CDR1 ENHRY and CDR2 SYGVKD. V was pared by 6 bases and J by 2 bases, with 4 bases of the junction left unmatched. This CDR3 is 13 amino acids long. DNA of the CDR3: TGTGCCATCAGCCAAGGACAGGCCTACGAGCAGTACTTC. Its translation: CAISQGQAYEQYF.

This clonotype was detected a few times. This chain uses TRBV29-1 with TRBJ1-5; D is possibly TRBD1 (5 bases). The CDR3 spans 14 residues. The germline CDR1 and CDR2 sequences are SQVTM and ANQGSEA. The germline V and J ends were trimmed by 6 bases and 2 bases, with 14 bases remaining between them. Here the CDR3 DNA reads TGCAGCGTGGGGGGTATTGGCGGCAATCAGCCCCAGCATTTT. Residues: CSVGGIGGNQPQHF.